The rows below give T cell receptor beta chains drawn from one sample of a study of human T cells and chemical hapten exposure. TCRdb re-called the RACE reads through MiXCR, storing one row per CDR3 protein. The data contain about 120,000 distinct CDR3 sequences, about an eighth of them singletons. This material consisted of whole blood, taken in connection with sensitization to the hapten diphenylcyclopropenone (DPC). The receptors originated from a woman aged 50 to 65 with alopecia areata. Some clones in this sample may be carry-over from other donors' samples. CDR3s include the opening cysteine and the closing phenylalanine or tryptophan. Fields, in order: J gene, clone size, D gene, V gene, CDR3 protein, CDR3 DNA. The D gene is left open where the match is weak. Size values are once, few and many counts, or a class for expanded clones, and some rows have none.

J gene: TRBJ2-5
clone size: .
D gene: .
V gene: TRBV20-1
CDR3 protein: CSARDIGVWAQYF
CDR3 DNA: TGCAGTGCTAGAGATATAGGGGTTTGGGCCCAGTACTTC

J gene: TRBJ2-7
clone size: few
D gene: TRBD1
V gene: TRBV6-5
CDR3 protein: CASSPDRVNEQYF
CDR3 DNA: TGTGCCAGCAGTCCGGACAGGGTAAACGAGCAGTACTTC

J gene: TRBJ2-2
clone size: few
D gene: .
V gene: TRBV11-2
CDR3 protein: CASSVRGDTGELFF
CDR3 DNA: TGTGCCAGCAGCGTAAGGGGGGACACCGGGGAGCTGTTTTTT

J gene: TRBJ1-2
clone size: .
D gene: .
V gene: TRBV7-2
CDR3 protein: CASSLLKTGGYTF
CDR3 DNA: TGTGCCAGCAGCTTATTGAAGACTGGTGGCTACACCTTC

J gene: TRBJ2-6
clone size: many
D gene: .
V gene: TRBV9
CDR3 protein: CASRHFSGANVLTF
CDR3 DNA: TGTGCCAGCAGACACTTCTCTGGGGCCAACGTCCTGACTTTC

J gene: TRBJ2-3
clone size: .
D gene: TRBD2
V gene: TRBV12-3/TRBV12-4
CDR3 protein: CASSQGSSGSTDTQYF
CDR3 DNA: TGTGCCAGCAGCCAAGGAAGTAGCGGGAGCACAGATACGCAGTATTTT

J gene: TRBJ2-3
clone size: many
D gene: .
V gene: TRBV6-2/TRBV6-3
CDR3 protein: CASSYRGDTQYF
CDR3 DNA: TGTGCCAGCAGTTACCGAGGAGATACGCAGTATTTT

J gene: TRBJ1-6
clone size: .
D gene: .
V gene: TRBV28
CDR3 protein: CASSRPLGQTSPLHF
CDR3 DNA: TGTGCCAGCTCCAGACCTCTGGGGCAGACCTCACCCCTCCACTTT

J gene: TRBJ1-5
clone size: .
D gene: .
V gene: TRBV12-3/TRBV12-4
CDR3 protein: CASNADSNQPQHF
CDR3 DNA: TGTGCCAGCAATGCAGATAGCAATCAGCCCCAGCATTTT

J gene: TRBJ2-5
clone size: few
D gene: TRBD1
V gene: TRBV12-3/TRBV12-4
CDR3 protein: CASRPGQGRQETRYF
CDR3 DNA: TGTGCCAGCAGGCCCGGACAGGGCCGCCAAGAGACCCGGTACTTC

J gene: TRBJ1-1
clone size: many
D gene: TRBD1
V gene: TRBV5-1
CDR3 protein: CASSGGQGAAEAFF
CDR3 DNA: TGCGCCAGCAGCGGGGGACAGGGGGCGGCTGAAGCTTTCTTT

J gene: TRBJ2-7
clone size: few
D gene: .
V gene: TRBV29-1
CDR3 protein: CSVRVGADSYEQYF
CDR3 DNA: TGCAGCGTTAGGGTCGGGGCAGACTCCTACGAGCAGTACTTC

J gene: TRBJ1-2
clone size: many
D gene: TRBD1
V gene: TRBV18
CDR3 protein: CASSPTGVDPNYGYTF
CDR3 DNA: TGTGCCAGCTCACCGACAGGGGTGGACCCTAACTATGGCTACACCTTC

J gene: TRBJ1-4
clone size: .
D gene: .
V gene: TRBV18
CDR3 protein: CASSSQGGDEKLFF
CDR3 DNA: TGTGCCAGCTCGTCACAGGGCGGTGATGAAAAACTGTTTTTT

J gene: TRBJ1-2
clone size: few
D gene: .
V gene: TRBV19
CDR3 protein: CASTENNRANYGYTF
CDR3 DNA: TGTGCCAGTACCGAGAATAACAGAGCTAACTATGGCTACACCTTC

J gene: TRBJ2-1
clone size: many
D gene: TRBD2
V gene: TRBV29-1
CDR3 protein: CNAGDEQFF
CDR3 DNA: TGCAACGCGGGGGATGAGCAGTTCTTC

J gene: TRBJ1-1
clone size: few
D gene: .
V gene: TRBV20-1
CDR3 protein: CSAALFGGTEAFF
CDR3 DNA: TGCAGTGCTGCCCTCTTTGGGGGCACTGAAGCTTTCTTT

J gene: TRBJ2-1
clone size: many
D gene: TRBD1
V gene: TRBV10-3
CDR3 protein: CAISAEQGNEQFF
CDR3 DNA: TGTGCCATCAGTGCCGAACAGGGGAATGAGCAGTTCTTC

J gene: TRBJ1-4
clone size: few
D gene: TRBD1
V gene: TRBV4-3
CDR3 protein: CASSQDAARGTGGNEKLFF
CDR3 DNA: TGCGCCAGCAGCCAAGACGCGGCTCGAGGGACAGGGGGGAATGAAAAACTGTTTTTT

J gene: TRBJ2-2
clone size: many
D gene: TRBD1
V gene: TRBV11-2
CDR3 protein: CASNALDRANTGELFF
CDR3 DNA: TGTGCCAGCAACGCCTTGGACAGGGCGAACACCGGGGAGCTGTTTTTT

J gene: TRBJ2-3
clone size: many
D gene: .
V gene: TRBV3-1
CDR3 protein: CASSQGPDTQYF
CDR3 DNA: TGTGCCAGCAGCCAAGGACCCGATACGCAGTATTTT

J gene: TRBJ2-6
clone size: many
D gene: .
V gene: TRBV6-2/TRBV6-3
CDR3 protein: CASSYWPNSGANVLTF
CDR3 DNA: TGTGCCAGCAGTTACTGGCCCAACTCTGGGGCCAACGTCCTGACTTTC

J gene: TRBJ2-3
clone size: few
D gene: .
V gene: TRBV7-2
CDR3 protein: CASSLQEPGTDTQYF
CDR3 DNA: TGTGCCAGCAGCTTACAGGAACCAGGCACAGATACGCAGTATTTT

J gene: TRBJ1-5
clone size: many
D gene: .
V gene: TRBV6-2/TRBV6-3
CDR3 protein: CASSYDSNQPQHF
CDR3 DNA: TGTGCCAGCAGTTATGATAGCAATCAGCCCCAGCATTTT

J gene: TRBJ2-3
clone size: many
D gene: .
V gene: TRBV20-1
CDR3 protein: CSAVYSGRTDTQYF
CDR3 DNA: TGCAGTGCTGTCTATAGCGGACGCACAGATACGCAGTATTTT

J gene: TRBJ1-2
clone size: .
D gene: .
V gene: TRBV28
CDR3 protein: CASSGLNYGYTF
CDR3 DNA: TGTGCCAGCAGCGGGCTTAACTATGGCTACACCTTC

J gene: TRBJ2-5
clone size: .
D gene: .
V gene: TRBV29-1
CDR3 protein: CSVAFRSNQETQYF
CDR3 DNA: TGCAGCGTTGCTTTCCGATCGAACCAAGAGACCCAGTACTTC

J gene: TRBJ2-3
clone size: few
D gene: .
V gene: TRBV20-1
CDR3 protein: CSARRLTYTDTQYF
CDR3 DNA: TGCAGTGCTAGGAGGCTTACCTACACAGATACGCAGTATTTT